Below, 22 T cell receptor beta chains from the same sample are listed, as sequenced in a study of control samples from healthy donors and cancer patients. TCRdb's table, derived via immunoSEQ multiplex PCR, lists solely in-frame clones and lacks some. Of around 81,000 clones detected, over 90% appear once; the ten largest clones hold about 1.5%. The sequenced sample consisted of blood. The receptor set was obtained from a woman under 40 in good health.

The genes are TRBV5-1 and TRBJ1-6; 8 bases agree with TRBD1. J was trimmed by 9 bases and V by 4 bases; bases with no gene match: 12. The germline gives CDR1 SGHRS, CDR2 YFSETQ. The length of the CDR3 is 16 residues. The CDR3 loop reads CASSVSRTGFGSPLHF. The CDR3 DNA follows: TGCGCCAGCAGCGTCTCCAGGACAGGGTTTGGTTCACCCCTCCACTTT. Full variable domain (rest looked up from reference TRBV5-1 and TRBJ1-6): KAGVTQTPRYLIKTRGQQVTLSCSPISGHRSVSWYQQTPGQGLQFLFEYFSETQRNKGNFPGRFSGRQFSNSRSEMNVSTLELGDSALYLCASSVSRTGFGSPLHFGNGTRLTVT.

V is TRBV6-4 and J is TRBJ2-3; D may be TRBD2 (5 bases). CDR1 is MRHNA and CDR2 is SNTAGT in the germline V gene. This CDR3 has 14 residues. V lost 3 bases to trimming and J lost 5 bases, with 12 bases between them. The CDR3 sequence: CASSDTRGGDTQYF. CDR3 coding DNA: TGTGCCAGCAGTGATACTAGAGGTGGAGATACGCAGTATTTT.

The chain employs TRBV27 and TRBJ2-5; 7 bases are shared with TRBD1. J gave up 2 bases and V 6 bases, and 6 bases lay outside the gene matches. CDR1 is MNHEY, CDR2 SMNVEV, per germline (reference sequence). This CDR3 is 14 amino acids long. The CDR3 protein is CASRTRQGQETQYF. Written as DNA, the CDR3 is TGTGCCAGCAGAACCCGACAGGGTCAAGAGACCCAGTACTTC.

V usage is TRBV6-5 and J usage is TRBJ1-5; D is unresolved. CDR3 length equals 12 residues. V was clipped by 6 bases and J by 4 bases, with 7 bases between them. Germline loops: CDR1 MNHEY, CDR2 SVGAGI. The CDR3, as DNA: TGTGCCAGCAGGGACTTAAATCAGCCCCAGCATTTT. It yields the protein CASRDLNQPQHF.

The chain uses TRBV7-3 and TRBJ2-1; D may correspond to TRBD1 or TRBD2 (5 bases each). This CDR3 contains 14 residues. Trimming left V 6 bases short and J 2 bases short, with 11 bases between. Germline V CDR1 and CDR2: SGHTA, FQGTGA. CDR3 sequence: CASSPGRPYNEQFF. DNA for the CDR3: TGTGCCAGCAGTCCGGGACGCCCCTACAATGAGCAGTTCTTC. Looking up the rest from reference TRBV7-3 and TRBJ2-1 gives the full variable domain: GAGVSQTPSNKVTEKGKYVELRCDPISGHTALYWYRQSLGQGPEFLIYFQGTGAADDSGLPNDRFFAVRPEGSVSTLKIQRTERGDSAVYLCASSPGRPYNEQFFGPGTRLTVL.

The rearrangement joins TRBV19 to TRBJ2-1; a weak D match, TRBD2 (5 bases). V gave up 5 bases and J gave up 0 bases, with 14 bases separating them. This CDR3 has 16 amino acids. Germline V gene sequence: CDR1 LNHDA, CDR2 SQIVND (reference sequence). CDR3 protein: CASSGFNGGSYNEQFF. For the CDR3, the DNA is TGTGCCAGTAGTGGTTTTAACGGAGGCTCCTACAATGAGCAGTTCTTC.

This clone was seen ten or more times. The rearrangement links TRBV14 to TRBJ1-5, with 8 bases fitting TRBD1. V was clipped by 3 bases and J by 2 bases; unmatched bases: 0. The CDR3 sequence is 14 residues long. The germline CDR1 and CDR2 sequences are SGHDN and FVKESK. The CDR3 protein is CASSQDRGNQPQHF. The DNA for the CDR3 is TGTGCCAGCAGCCAGGACAGGGGCAATCAGCCCCAGCATTTT.

This chain links TRBV19 with TRBJ1-5, with D tentatively TRBD1 (6 bases). Germline V gene sequence: CDR1 LNHDA, CDR2 SQIVND (reference sequence). The length of the CDR3 is 15 residues. V lost 5 bases to trimming and J lost 4 bases, with 15 bases between them. This CDR3 is CASSHHDRLNQPQHF. Written as DNA, the CDR3 is TGTGCCAGTAGTCACCACGACAGGTTGAATCAGCCCCAGCATTTT.

The rearrangement links TRBV6-5 to TRBJ2-1; TRBD2 agrees at 7 bases. From germline, CDR1 is MNHEY and CDR2 SVGAGI. With V trimmed by 8 bases and J by 9 bases, 10 bases remained unmatched. This CDR3 is built from 13 residues. CDR3 sequence: CASRRTSGAEQFF. The CDR3 coding sequence is TGTGCCAGCCGGCGGACGAGCGGGGCTGAGCAGTTCTTC.

The chain employs TRBV5-8 and TRBJ1-4; D is ambiguous. The CDR3 totals 13 residues. With 4 bases removed from V and 2 bases from J, the gap between germline ends came to 6 bases. Germline-derived CDR1 and CDR2 are SGHTS and YDEGEE. The CDR3 DNA is TGTGCCAGCAGCCGCGGGACTAATGAAAAACTGTTTTTT. Translation gives CASSRGTNEKLFF.

The chain uses TRBV4-1 and TRBJ2-7; 8 positions match TRBD1. The germline CDR1 and CDR2 sequences are MGHRA and YSYEKL. V lost 4 bases to trimming and J lost 3 bases; unmatched junction nucleotides: 5. CDR3 length equals 14 residues. The CDR3 sequence is CASSPPGGRYEQYF. The DNA for the CDR3 is TGCGCCAGCAGCCCTCCAGGGGGCCGCTACGAGCAGTACTTC.

V gene TRBV18 combines with J gene TRBJ2-6; unclear D gene. The germline gives CDR1 KGHSH, CDR2 LQKENI. The CDR3 totals 16 residues. V was pared by 1 base and J by 2 bases, with 9 bases between. The CDR3 DNA reads TGTGCCAGCTCACCACTTGACTTCGCTGGGGCCAACGTCCTGACTTTC. Translating it yields CASSPLDFAGANVLTF. Full variable domain (remainder filled in from reference TRBV18 and TRBJ2-6): NAGVMQNPRHLVRRRGQEARLRCSPMKGHSHVYWYRQLPEEGLKFMVYLQKENIIDESGMPKERFSAEFPKEGPSILRIQQVVRGDSAAYFCASSPLDFAGANVLTFGAGSRLTVL.

CDR3 loop: CASSSGTAHTGELFF. CDR3 in DNA: TGCGCCAGCAGCTCCGGGACAGCCCACACCGGGGAGCTGTTTTTT. V is TRBV5-1 and J is TRBJ2-2; 7 bases are shared with TRBD1. Germline V lookup: CDR1 SGHRS, CDR2 YFSETQ. CDR3 length: 15 amino acids. J was trimmed by 3 bases and V by 3 bases; bases with no gene match: 5.

The chain couples TRBV7-9 to TRBJ1-1, with D possibly matching TRBD1 (5 bases). This CDR3 is 17 amino acids long. Germline lookup yields CDR1 SEHNR and CDR2 FQNEAQ (reference sequence). V was shortened by 1 base and J by 0 bases, with 15 bases between the two germline ends. The DNA of the CDR3 is TGTGCCAGCAGCTTAGGGGGCCAGTCAGGAATGAACACTGAAGCTTTCTTT. This sequence encodes CASSLGGQSGMNTEAFF.

This chain joins TRBV3-1 (or the pseudogene TRBV3-2) and TRBJ2-7; maybe TRBD2 (6 bases). This CDR3 is 14 amino acids long. V lost 4 bases and J 3 bases, leaving 13 bases between the germline ends. Per the germline V gene, CDR1 is LGHDT and CDR2 is YNNKEL (reference sequence). In DNA, the CDR3 is TGTGCCAGCAGCCCCTTGGGACTCAGCTACGAGCAGTACTTC. The encoded protein is CASSPLGLSYEQYF.

The V call is TRBV5-6, the J call TRBJ2-3; 11 nucleotides line up with TRBD1. The V and J ends lost 4 bases and 4 bases, in that order; junction bases with no gene match: 14. Germline-derived CDR1 and CDR2 are SGHDT and YYEEEE. There are 18 residues in the CDR3. The CDR3 bases are TGTGCCAGCAGCACGGCCTCGTGGACAGGGGGCGATCCAGATACGCAGTATTTT. It yields the protein CASSTASWTGGDPDTQYF.

The rearrangement uses TRBV5-1 and TRBJ1-1; 10 nucleotides line up with TRBD1. CDR3 length: 13 amino acids. The V gene end was trimmed by 4 bases and the J gene end by 8 bases; junction bases not matched to a gene: 5. Germline V lookup: CDR1 SGHRS, CDR2 YFSETQ. The CDR3 here is CASSPDRGSEAFF. For the CDR3, the DNA is TGCGCCAGCAGCCCGGACAGGGGGAGCGAAGCTTTCTTT.

V is TRBV5-1 and J is TRBJ2-4; 8 bases agree with TRBD1. V shed 0 bases and J 4 bases; nucleotides not matched to a gene: 3. CDR3 length equals 15 residues. Germline CDR1 SGHRS, CDR2 YFSETQ. For the CDR3, the DNA is TGCGCCAGCAGCTTGGTACAGGGGGATAAAAACATTCAGTACTTC. Residues: CASSLVQGDKNIQYF.

The chain uses TRBV5-1 and TRBJ2-2; 7 positions match TRBD2. The CDR3 has 14 amino acids. Germline V lookup: CDR1 SGHRS, CDR2 YFSETQ. Trimming took 0 bases from V and 4 from J; bases not matched to a gene: 0. The CDR3 sequence: CASSLGTSTGELFF. The DNA for the CDR3 is TGCGCCAGCAGCTTGGGGACTAGCACCGGGGAGCTGTTTTTT.

The chain joins TRBV28 to TRBJ1-1; D unclear. The V gene's germline CDR1 is MDHEN and CDR2 SYDVKM. V was clipped by 5 bases and J by 8 bases, with 12 bases between them. The CDR3 sequence is 12 residues long. CDR3 coding DNA: TGTGCCAGCAGTATAAGAACAGACGAAGCTTTCTTT. Its translation is CASSIRTDEAFF.

The chain links TRBV27 to TRBJ2-1; 7 bases match TRBD1. The V gene end was trimmed by 5 bases and the J gene end by 14 bases; junction bases not matched to a gene: 9. The CDR3 sequence is 12 residues long. Germline lookup yields CDR1 MNHEY and CDR2 SMNVEV (reference sequence). The CDR3 reads CASSQPTGAKFF. In nucleotides, the CDR3 is TGTGCCAGCAGTCAACCAACAGGGGCTAAGTTCTTC.

The V gene is TRBV27, the J gene TRBJ1-1; D possibly corresponds to TRBD1 (5 bases). CDR3 size: 15 residues. Germline loops: CDR1 MNHEY, CDR2 SMNVEV (reference sequence). Trimming cost V 3 bases and J 0 bases, with 11 bases left between them. CDR3 region: CASSFRAGLNTEAFF. In DNA form, the CDR3 reads TGTGCCAGCAGTTTTCGGGCAGGGTTGAACACTGAAGCTTTCTTT.